This is a list of T cell receptor beta chains from one sample in a study of cytomegalovirus exposure and HLA in healthy donors. The table came from immunoSEQ multiplex PCR; TCRdb's copy has only in-frame clones and leaves some out. The repertoire holds under 200,000 clones, with roughly 80% as singletons. Specimen: PBMCs. The receptors derive from a male donor in good health and CMV-seropositive. The CDR3 runs from the conserved cysteine through the conserved F or W. The D gene is left open where the match is weak. Only some rows state a clone size, as once, few, many or a class for expanded clones.

j_call clone_size v_call d_call cdr3_nt cdr3_aa
TRBJ2-5 . TRBV13 TRBD1 TGTGCCAGCAGCTTACGGGGACAGCAAGAGACCCAGTACTTC CASSLRGQQETQYF
TRBJ2-3 . TRBV6-1 . TGTGCCAGTCGGCAAGCGACTAGCACAGATACGCAGTATTTT CASRQATSTDTQYF
TRBJ2-5 . TRBV4-2 . TGTGCCAGCAGCCAAGAGGCCGGGAAAGAGACCCAGTACTTC CASSQEAGKETQYF
TRBJ2-2 once TRBV10-3 . TGTGCCATACAGTTAACGAACACCGGGGAGCTGTTTTTT CAIQLTNTGELFF
TRBJ2-7 . TRBV7-9 TRBD1 TGTGCCAGCAGCCTACGGACAGGGGGGGGGAGCGAGCAGTACTTC CASSLRTGGGSEQYF
TRBJ2-7 . TRBV7-3 . TGTGCCAGCAGCGATACACAGGGTACCGAGCAGTACTTC CASSDTQGTEQYF
TRBJ2-1 . TRBV18 . TGTGCCAGCTCACTTGTGCGGGGGCGGAATGAGCAGTTCTTC CASSLVRGRNEQFF
TRBJ1-1 . TRBV28 . TGTGCCACCAGGACGGGACACCCGAACACTGAAGCTTTCTTT CATRTGHPNTEAFF
TRBJ2-1 . TRBV27 . TGTGCCAGCCGGGGGACCACCAACAATGAGCAGTTCTTC CASRGTTNNEQFF
TRBJ1-1 . TRBV7-8 . TGTGCCAGCGGGAGGGACGGAGAAGCTTTCTTT CASGRDGEAFF
TRBJ2-1 few TRBV4-2 TRBD1 TGTGCCAGCGAAGAGGCGGGACAGGGGTACAATGAGCAGTTCTTC CASEEAGQGYNEQFF
TRBJ1-1 few TRBV11-2 . TGTGCCAGCAGCTTAGATCTAATATACAGGGAGGGAGCTTTCTTT CASSLDLIYREGAFF
TRBJ1-3 . TRBV5-1 . TGCGCCAGCAGCTTTTCAGGCGTCTCTGGAAACACCATATATTTT CASSFSGVSGNTIYF
TRBJ2-4 . TRBV7-3 TRBD1 TGTGCCAGCAGCTTATCGGGACAGATTCAGTACTTC CASSLSGQIQYF
TRBJ2-7 . TRBV28 TRBD1 TGTGCCAGCAGTTCGGGACAGCCTCCCTACGAGCAGTACTTC CASSSGQPPYEQYF
TRBJ1-1 . TRBV6-5 . TGTGCCAGCAGCGATCCTAGGGGGAGAACTGAAGCTTTCTTT CASSDPRGRTEAFF
TRBJ1-3 . TRBV28 TRBD1 TGTGCCAGCAGTTTCCTGACAGGGGCTGGAAACACCATATATTTT CASSFLTGAGNTIYF
TRBJ2-7 few TRBV25-1 TRBD1 TGTGCCAGCAGTGGGGACAGGGCGACCTACGAGCAGTACTTC CASSGDRATYEQYF
TRBJ2-5 . TRBV6-1 TRBD1 TGTGCCAGCAGTGAAAGGACAGGGAAACAAGAGACCCAGTACTTC CASSERTGKQETQYF
TRBJ1-2 . TRBV7-2 . TGTGCCAGCAGCTCGGCCGCGGGGCAGTTGAACTATGGCTACACCTTC CASSSAAGQLNYGYTF
TRBJ1-1 . TRBV5-1 . TGCGCCAGCAGCTTGTTGGCAGGGGAAGGGAACACTGAAGCTTTCTTT CASSLLAGEGNTEAFF
TRBJ2-1 . TRBV9 TRBD2 TGTGCCAGCAGCGTCGGGACTAGTTTCAATGAGCAGTTCTTC CASSVGTSFNEQFF
TRBJ2-3 . TRBV7-3 TRBD2 TGTGCCAGCAGCTTAACGGGACTAGTTTCCGATACGCAGTATTTT CASSLTGLVSDTQYF
TRBJ2-5 once TRBV29-1 TRBD1 TGCAGCGTTGTAGGACAGGAAGAGACCCAGTACTTC CSVVGQEETQYF
TRBJ1-1 . TRBV7-3 . TGTGCCAGCAGCTCAGGAGCGGGTGAAGCTTTCTTT CASSSGAGEAFF
TRBJ1-1 once TRBV20-1 . TGCAGTGCTTGTCGGCTCCGGGAGGCTTTCTTT CSACRLREAFF
TRBJ2-2 few TRBV7-9 TRBD2 TGTTCCAGCAGCCCTTTGGCGGGGGGCACGAACACCGGGGAGCTGTTTTTT CSSSPLAGGTNTGELFF
TRBJ2-5 . TRBV4-1 . TGCGCCAGCAGCCATAGAGAGACCCAGTACTTC CASSHRETQYF
TRBJ2-3 . TRBV28 . TGTGCCAGCAGTTTTCAGTTCCGGGGAAGTTTGTCAGATACGCAGTATTTT CASSFQFRGSLSDTQYF
TRBJ1-4 . TRBV7-2 . TGTGCCAGCAGCCCAGGGTACGCGGAAAAACTGTTTTTT CASSPGYAEKLFF
TRBJ2-5 once TRBV4-2 TRBD2 TGTGCCAGCAGCCAAGATCTGGCTAGCGGGGTCCAAGAGACCCAGTACTTC CASSQDLASGVQETQYF
TRBJ2-4 . TRBV2 TRBD1 TGTGCCAGCAGTGATCACAGGGGGGTGGCCAAAAACATTCAGTACTTC CASSDHRGVAKNIQYF
TRBJ1-5 . TRBV7-8 . TGTGCCAGCAGCTTATGGGGAGGGGGATTCAATCAGCCCCAGCATTTT CASSLWGGGFNQPQHF